The clone carrying this TCR beta chain was found once. The data were obtained in a study of blood T cell repertoires in COVID-19. The protocol was immunoSEQ multiplex PCR, while the TCRdb copy is restricted to in-frame clones and leaves out a portion. The repertoire consists of approximately 160,000 clones, with 81% occurring once and the leading ten covering 8% to 13%. V gave up 1 base and J gave up 1 base, with 14 bases separating them. This CDR3 is 17 amino acids long. The germline V gene has CDR1 SGHVS and CDR2 FNYEAQ. Input material: peripheral blood. The TCR sequence derives from a man aged 55 to 69 with active or convalescent COVID-19. V gene TRBV7-6 combines with J gene TRBJ1-5, with D tentatively TRBD1 (5 bases). CDR3 residues: CASSLVVREGSNQPQHF. In nucleotides, the CDR3 is TGTGCCAGCAGCTTAGTAGTTAGGGAGGGGAGCAATCAGCCCCAGCATTTT.